These 31 T cell receptor beta chains share one sample of origin, sequenced in a study of T cells in Graves' hyperthyroidism and ophthalmopathy (dated by TCRdb to 2018 to 2020). Libraries were prepared through multiplex PCR. TCRdb names Illumina HiSeq 2000 as the instrument used. The TCR beta CDR3 regions were amplified from the RNA transcripts. The first round of RT-PCR for the TCR CDR3 was performed with the HTBI primer set and the Qiagen OneStep RT-PCR kit. Through fastp at Q25 and MiXCR, TCRdb rebuilt clones from the public reads, retaining in-frame beta chains. Every entry covers one CDR3 protein and lists the most common genes and DNA from its rows. Across this sample there are about 380,000 distinct CDR3 sequences, with approximately 18% seen only once. The ten largest clones add up to 40% of the sample. Source material: blood. Source of these receptors: a man aged 18 to 29 with Graves' ophthalmopathy.

This chain connects TRBV28 to TRBJ1-5; maybe TRBD1 (6 bases). Trimming took 8 bases from V and 3 from J, leaving 20 bases between them. The CDR3 contains 16 residues. CDR1 is MDHEN, CDR2 SYDVKM, per germline. The CDR3 sequence: CASLGSLRTVNQPQHF. The CDR3 DNA reads as TGTGCCAGCTTAGGGTCGCTTCGGACAGTCAATCAGCCCCAGCATTTT.

There are a few counts of this clonotype. J is TRBJ2-2 and V is TRBV29-1; TRBD2 matches 8 bases. CDR1 is SQVTM and CDR2 is ANQGSEA in the germline V gene. V was pared by 7 bases and J by 5 bases, with 18 bases of the junction left unmatched. CDR3 length equals 17 residues. The CDR3 here is CSAWGVAGTFGTGELFF. CDR3 nucleotides: TGCAGCGCTTGGGGGGTAGCGGGAACTTTCGGGACCGGGGAGCTGTTTTTT.

The chain links TRBV28 to TRBJ2-3; 8 bases are shared with TRBD2. There are 16 residues in the CDR3. V dropped 6 bases and J dropped 4; count of bases not matched to a gene: 12. Germline values: CDR1 MDHEN, CDR2 SYDVKM. The CDR3 sequence: CASSHAGAGGSDTQYF. The CDR3 DNA sequence: TGTGCCAGCAGCCACGCCGGGGCGGGAGGATCAGATACGCAGTATTTT.

This chain connects TRBV29-1 to TRBJ2-7; 8 bases match TRBD1. This CDR3 spans 13 amino acids. J lost 6 bases, V lost 5 bases, and 9 bases had no gene match. Germline lookup yields CDR1 SQVTM and CDR2 ANQGSEA. CDR3 sequence reads: CSVSPQGAGEQYF. DNA for the CDR3: TGCAGCGTTTCCCCTCAGGGGGCAGGCGAGCAGTACTTC.

As regards this clonotype: This may be a read error, as it is one base from a much larger clone. The chain links TRBV12-3 or TRBV12-4 to TRBJ1-1; a possible D gene is TRBD1 (6 bases). Trimming left V 6 bases short and J 11 bases short, with 22 bases between. This CDR3 contains 14 residues. The CDR3 DNA reads as TGTGCCAGCAGCCCGAGAGGGGGGGGGAGGTTTGCTTTCTTT. It is translated as CASSPRGGGRFAFF.

This clonotype was observed a few times. This rearrangement joins TRBV24-1 to TRBJ1-1, with 8 bases that match TRBD1. This CDR3 is 16 amino acids long. Germline values: CDR1 KGHDR, CDR2 SFDVKD. V was pared by 3 bases and J by 2 bases, with 7 bases of the junction left unmatched. This chain's CDR3 is CATSDILTGENTEAFF. Here the CDR3 DNA reads TGTGCCACCAGTGATATCTTGACAGGGGAAAACACTGAAGCTTTCTTT.

The chain employs TRBV7-8 and TRBJ1-5, with a weak D call TRBD1 (5 bases). The V gene's germline CDR1 is SGHVS and CDR2 FQNEAQ. CDR3 length equals 15 residues. Trimming stripped 5 bases from V and 2 bases from J, with 13 bases between. As DNA, the CDR3 is TGTGCCAGCAGCCCCGGGGGGAGGGGCAATCAGCCCCAGCATTTT. Protein sequence: CASSPGGRGNQPQHF.

This clonotype was found a few times. This chain joins TRBV18 and TRBJ2-7; possibly TRBD1 for D (6 bases). The V and J ends lost 0 bases and 4 bases respectively, with 16 bases between them. The CDR3 is made up of 16 amino acids. Per germline, CDR1 KGHSH and CDR2 LQKENI. CDR3 protein: CASSPPSWGQGYEQYF. DNA for the CDR3: TGTGCCAGCTCACCACCGAGCTGGGGGCAGGGGTACGAGCAGTACTTC.

V gene TRBV5-1 combines with J gene TRBJ2-3, with D unclear. The CDR3 has 16 residues. Trimming removed 0 bases at V and 2 bases at J, with 13 bases between. Germline V CDR1 and CDR2: SGHRS, YFSETQ. This CDR3 is CASSLGGIWYTDTQYF. In nucleotides, the CDR3 is TGCGCCAGCAGCTTGGGGGGAATATGGTACACAGATACGCAGTATTTT.

This clonotype appeared once. The chain recombines TRBV2 with TRBJ1-5; D uncertain. Germline lookup yields CDR1 SNHLY and CDR2 FYNNEI. The V end was cut by 4 bases, the J end by 2 bases, with 12 bases between. The CDR3 is made up of 15 amino acids. The CDR3 sequence: CASSGGGKGNQPQHF. CDR3 sequence (DNA): TGTGCCAGCAGTGGAGGAGGGAAGGGCAATCAGCCCCAGCATTTT. Using reference TRBV2 and TRBJ1-5 for the parts outside the CDR3, the full variable domain is EPEVTQTPSHQVTQMGQEVILRCVPISNHLYFYWYRQILGQKVEFLVSFYNNEISEKSEIFDDQFSVERPDGSNFTLKIRSTKLEDSAMYFCASSGGGKGNQPQHFGDGTRLSIL.

A few counts support this clonotype. This chain uses TRBV27 with TRBJ2-5, with TRBD1 identical over 11 bases. The germline V gene encodes CDR1 MNHEY and CDR2 SMNVEV (reference sequence). This CDR3 comprises 16 residues. The trim removed 5 bases at V and 6 bases at J, leaving 11 bases unmatched. The CDR3, as DNA: TGTGCCAGCAGTCAATCACCGGGACAGGGGGGAAAGACCCAGTACTTC. Amino acids: CASSQSPGQGGKTQYF.

The chain recombines TRBV9 with TRBJ2-2; 10 nucleotides agree with TRBD2. V lost 3 bases, J lost 7 bases, and 6 bases stayed unmatched. CDR3 length: 15 amino acids. Germline-derived CDR1 and CDR2 are SGDLS and YYNGEE. The CDR3 DNA reads TGTGCCAGCAGCGACAGCGGGGGGGCCGGCGGGGAGCTGTTTTTT. This codes for CASSDSGGAGGELFF.

The chain is built from TRBV5-1 and TRBJ1-2; D gene unclear. CDR1 SGHRS and CDR2 YFSETQ come from the germline V gene. Trimming stripped 6 bases from V and 0 bases from J, with 9 bases between. The CDR3 length is 13 residues. DNA of the CDR3: TGCGCCAGCACCTTACACCCTAACTATGGCTACACCTTC. Translation gives CASTLHPNYGYTF.

This clonotype has just a few counts. V usage is TRBV19 and J usage is TRBJ2-7; 9 bases are shared with TRBD1. The CDR3 covers 16 residues. CDR1 is LNHDA and CDR2 is SQIVND in the germline V gene (reference sequence). Trimming removed 5 bases from V and 3 bases from J; junction bases left unmatched: 11. This CDR3 reads CASSVRQGEYDYEQYF. The CDR3 DNA reads as TGTGCCAGTAGTGTCAGACAGGGGGAATATGACTACGAGCAGTACTTC.

This clonotype has at least ten counts. The V gene is TRBV6-1, the J gene TRBJ2-7; D remains ambiguous. V was shortened by 0 bases and J by 0 bases, with 6 bases between the two germline ends. Germline CDR1 and CDR2: MNHNS and SASEGT. The CDR3 has 14 amino acids. The CDR3 loop is CASSEAESSYEQYF. CDR3 in DNA: TGTGCCAGCAGTGAAGCCGAGAGCTCCTACGAGCAGTACTTC.

The chain joins TRBV7-9 to TRBJ2-7; D is unresolved. The germline V gene has CDR1 SEHNR and CDR2 FQNEAQ (reference sequence). The V and J ends lost 3 bases and 7 bases respectively, with 16 bases between them. This CDR3 has 14 amino acids. The CDR3 reads CASSFQPEMGEQYF. The DNA of the CDR3 is TGTGCCAGCAGCTTTCAACCCGAAATGGGGGAGCAGTACTTC.

With respect to this clonotype: A much larger clone lies a single base off, so this may be a read error. V usage is TRBV5-1 and J usage is TRBJ2-5; D is perhaps TRBD1 (7 bases). The CDR3 runs to 17 residues. CDR1 is SGHRS, CDR2 YFSETQ, per germline. V was shortened by 0 bases and J by 5 bases, with 20 bases between the two germline ends. The CDR3 loop reads CASSLEKEGQMFETQYF. The CDR3, as DNA: TGCGCCAGCAGCTTGGAGAAGGAGGGACAGATGTTTGAGACCCAGTACTTC.

This clonotype came up many times. This chain links TRBV12-3 or TRBV12-4 with TRBJ2-3, with 9 nucleotides matching TRBD2. CDR3 size: 15 residues. V lost 6 bases to trimming and J lost 3 bases; unmatched junction nucleotides: 7. The CDR3 DNA follows: TGTGCCAGCAGGGGGACTAGCCCGAGGACAGATACGCAGTATTTT. Translating gives CASRGTSPRTDTQYF.

This sequence joins TRBV28 and TRBJ1-5; D remains unclear. CDR3 length: 14 residues. Germline V gene lookup returns CDR1 MDHEN and CDR2 SYDVKM. Deletions cut 4 bases from V and 4 bases from J, with 11 bases between. CDR3 in DNA: TGTGCCAGCAGTTCCCCCCGCAAAAATCAGCCCCAGCATTTT. It codes for CASSSPRKNQPQHF.

This clonotype appeared many times. The V gene is TRBV7-9, the J gene TRBJ2-1; D gene unclear. The V end was cut by 1 base, the J end by 9 bases, with 7 bases between. The CDR3 extends over 12 amino acids. CDR1 is SEHNR and CDR2 is FQNEAQ in the germline V gene (reference sequence). This CDR3 is CASSLGLFEQFF. The CDR3 region has the DNA TGTGCCAGCAGCTTAGGTCTATTTGAGCAGTTCTTC.

This clonotype was seen only a few times. This chain joins TRBV28 and TRBJ1-1; 7 bases line up with TRBD1. The CDR3 runs to 15 residues. Per the germline V gene, CDR1 is MDHEN and CDR2 is SYDVKM. The V gene end was trimmed by 6 bases and the J gene end by 2 bases; junction bases not matched to a gene: 9. The CDR3 DNA reads as TGTGCCAGCAGAGTCCACAGGGGCGGAAACACTGAAGCTTTCTTT. This translates into CASRVHRGGNTEAFF. Together with reference TRBV28 and TRBJ1-1, the CDR3 gives the full variable domain: DVKVTQSSRYLVKRTGEKVFLECVQDMDHENMFWYRQDPGLGLRLIYFSYDVKMKEKGDIPEGYSVSREKKERFSLILESASTNQTSMYLCASRVHRGGNTEAFFGQGTRLTVV.

This clonotype was picked up many times. The genes are TRBV9 and TRBJ1-2; D possibly corresponds to TRBD1 (5 bases). Germline loops: CDR1 SGDLS, CDR2 YYNGEE. V was shortened by 6 bases and J by 2 bases, with 8 bases between the two germline ends. The CDR3 sequence is 12 residues long. CDR3 sequence (DNA): TGTGCCAGCACTGGGGGAAACTATGGCTACACCTTC. This encodes CASTGGNYGYTF.

The chain is built from TRBV7-2 and TRBJ2-7; D gene uncertain. The length of the CDR3 is 15 residues. The V gene's germline CDR1 is SGHTA and CDR2 FQGNSA. Trimming pared 8 bases from V and 3 bases from J, leaving 20 bases between. The CDR3 protein is CASGRTRDLGYEQYF. Here the CDR3 DNA reads TGTGCCAGCGGCCGCACAAGGGATTTGGGCTACGAGCAGTACTTC.

This clonotype appeared a few times. V and J are TRBV4-1 and TRBJ2-1; 14 bases fit TRBD2. This CDR3 has 19 residues. Germline V gene sequence: CDR1 MGHRA, CDR2 YSYEKL. V trimming: 1 base; J trimming: 2 bases; junction bases outside the gene matches: 7. CDR3 amino acids: CASSQVRTSGGPTYNEQFF. The CDR3 DNA is TGCGCCAGCAGCCAAGTCCGGACTAGCGGGGGGCCCACCTACAATGAGCAGTTCTTC.

This clonotype has more than one count but fewer than ten. The chain links TRBV4-1 to TRBJ1-2, with D perhaps TRBD1 (5 bases). There are 15 residues in the CDR3. CDR1 and CDR2 (germline): MGHRA, YSYEKL. Trimming took off 5 bases at V and 5 bases at J, with 18 bases between the two ends. CDR3: CASSAPGPKFYGYTF. Written as DNA, the CDR3 is TGCGCCAGCAGCGCACCGGGACCGAAGTTTTATGGCTACACCTTC.

This clonotype was counted at least ten times. The J gene is TRBJ1-2, the V gene TRBV28; 7 nucleotides agree with TRBD1. The CDR3 loop spans 14 amino acids. Germline CDR1 reads MDHEN; CDR2 reads SYDVKM. J was trimmed by 2 bases and V by 3 bases; bases with no gene match: 3. CDR3 sequence: CASSFTTGNYGYTF. The CDR3 nucleotides read TGTGCCAGCAGTTTCACGACAGGGAACTATGGCTACACCTTC.

In its sample, this clonotype was seen many times. The chain links TRBV5-1 to TRBJ1-5, with unresolved D. Germline assignment: CDR1 SGHRS and CDR2 YFSETQ. Trimming cost V 4 bases and J 7 bases, with 12 bases left between them. The CDR3 is 13 residues long. Written as DNA, the CDR3 is TGCGCCAGCAGCGAAAACCCGAACCAGCCCCAGCATTTT. This encodes CASSENPNQPQHF.

This clonotype was picked up a small number of times. The chain couples TRBV5-8 to TRBJ1-6; D unclear. Trimming took 5 bases from V and 9 from J, leaving 18 bases between them. The germline CDR1 and CDR2 sequences are SGHTS and YDEGEE. CDR3 size: 15 residues. The CDR3 spells CASRIDPGKGSPLHF. CDR3 bases: TGTGCCAGCAGGATAGACCCCGGAAAGGGTTCACCCCTCCACTTT.

This clonotype is a singleton in its sample. V usage is TRBV4-1 and J usage is TRBJ1-5, with a possible D match to TRBD1 (5 bases). Trimming shortened V by 3 bases and J by 0 bases, and 12 bases separated the two germline ends. The germline CDR1 and CDR2 sequences are MGHRA and YSYEKL. The CDR3 is 16 amino acids. CDR3 bases: TGCGCCAGCAGCCAGACAAGCGGGGGTAGCAATCAGCCCCAGCATTTT. Amino acids: CASSQTSGGSNQPQHF.

Concerning this clonotype itself: A much larger clonotype is one base distant, so this may be a read error. V and J are TRBV28 and TRBJ2-5; the D call may be TRBD1 or TRBD2 (5 bases each). V was shortened by 4 bases and J by 5 bases, with 14 bases between the two germline ends. The CDR3 is 14 residues long. Germline V gene sequence: CDR1 MDHEN, CDR2 SYDVKM. DNA of the CDR3: TGTGCCAGCAGTTCCCCTGGGACGATTGAGACCCAGTACTTC. Translated: CASSSPGTIETQYF.

The chain links TRBV6-2 or TRBV6-3 to TRBJ1-3, with D possibly being TRBD1 (5 bases). The CDR3 loop spans 15 amino acids. Per the germline V gene, CDR1 is MNHEY and CDR2 is SVGEGT. The ends were cut back, 1 base at V and 2 bases at J, with 9 bases in the middle. The CDR3 bases are TGTGCCAGCAGTTACTTAGGGACCGCTGGAAACACCATATATTTT. Protein sequence: CASSYLGTAGNTIYF.